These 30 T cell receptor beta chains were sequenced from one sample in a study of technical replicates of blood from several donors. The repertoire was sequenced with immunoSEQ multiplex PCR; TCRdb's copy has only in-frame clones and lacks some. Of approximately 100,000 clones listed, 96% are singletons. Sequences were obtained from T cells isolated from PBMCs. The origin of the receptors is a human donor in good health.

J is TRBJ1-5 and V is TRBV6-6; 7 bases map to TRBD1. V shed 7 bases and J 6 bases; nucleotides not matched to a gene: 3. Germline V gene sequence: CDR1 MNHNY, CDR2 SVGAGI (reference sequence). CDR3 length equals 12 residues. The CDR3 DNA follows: TGTGCCAGCAATTCAGGGGGTCAGCCCCAGCATTTT. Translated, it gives CASNSGGQPQHF.

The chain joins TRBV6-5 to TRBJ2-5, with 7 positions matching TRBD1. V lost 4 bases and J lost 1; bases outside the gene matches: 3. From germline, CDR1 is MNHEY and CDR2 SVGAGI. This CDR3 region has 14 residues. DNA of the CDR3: TGTGCCAGCAGTTCTGGGGACAGCCAAGAGACCCAGTACTTC. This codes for CASSSGDSQETQYF.

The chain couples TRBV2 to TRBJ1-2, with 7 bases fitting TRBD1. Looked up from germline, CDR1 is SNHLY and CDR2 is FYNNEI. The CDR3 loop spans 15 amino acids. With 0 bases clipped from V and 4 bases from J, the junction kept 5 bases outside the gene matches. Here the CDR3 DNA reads TGTGCCAGCAGTGAAGCGGAGGACAGGCGCTATGGCTACACCTTC. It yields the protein CASSEAEDRRYGYTF. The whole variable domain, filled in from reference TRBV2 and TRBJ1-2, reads EPEVTQTPSHQVTQMGQEVILRCVPISNHLYFYWYRQILGQKVEFLVSFYNNEISEKSEIFDDQFSVERPDGSNFTLKIRSTKLEDSAMYFCASSEAEDRRYGYTFGSGTRLTVV.

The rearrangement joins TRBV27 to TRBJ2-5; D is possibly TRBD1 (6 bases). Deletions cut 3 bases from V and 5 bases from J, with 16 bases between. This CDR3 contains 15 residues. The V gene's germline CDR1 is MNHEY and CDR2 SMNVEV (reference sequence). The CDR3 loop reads CASSFFPGQQETQYF. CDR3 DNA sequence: TGTGCCAGCAGTTTCTTTCCGGGACAACAGGAGACCCAGTACTTC.

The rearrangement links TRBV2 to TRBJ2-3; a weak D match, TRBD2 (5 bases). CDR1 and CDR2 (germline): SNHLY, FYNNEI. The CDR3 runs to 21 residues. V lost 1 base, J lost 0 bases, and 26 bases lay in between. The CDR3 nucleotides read TGTGCCAGCAGTGAAGGTACTTTAGGCGGGTACTGGGGAAGCAGCACAGATACGCAGTATTTT. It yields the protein CASSEGTLGGYWGSSTDTQYF. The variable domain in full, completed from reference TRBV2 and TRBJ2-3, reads EPEVTQTPSHQVTQMGQEVILRCVPISNHLYFYWYRQILGQKVEFLVSFYNNEISEKSEIFDDQFSVERPDGSNFTLKIRSTKLEDSAMYFCASSEGTLGGYWGSSTDTQYFGPGTRLTVL.

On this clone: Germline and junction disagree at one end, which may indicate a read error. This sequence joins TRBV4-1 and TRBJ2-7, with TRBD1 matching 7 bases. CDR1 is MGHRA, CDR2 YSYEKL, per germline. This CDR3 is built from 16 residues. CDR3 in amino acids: CASSQAPTGNYYKQYF. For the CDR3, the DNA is TGCGCCAGCAGCCAAGCCCCGACAGGGAACTACTACAAGCAGTACTTC.

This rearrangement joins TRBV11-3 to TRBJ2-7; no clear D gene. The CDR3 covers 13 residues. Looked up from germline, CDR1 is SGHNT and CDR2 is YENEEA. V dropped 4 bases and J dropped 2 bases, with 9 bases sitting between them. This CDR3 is CASSSSSTYEQYF. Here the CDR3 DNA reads TGTGCCAGCAGCTCCTCGAGTACCTACGAGCAGTACTTC. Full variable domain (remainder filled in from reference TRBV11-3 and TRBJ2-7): EAGVVQSPRYKIIEKKQPVAFWCNPISGHNTLYWYLQNLGQGPELLIRYENEEAVDDSQLPKDRFSAERLKGVDSTLKIQPAELGDSAVYLCASSSSSTYEQYFGPGTRLTVT.

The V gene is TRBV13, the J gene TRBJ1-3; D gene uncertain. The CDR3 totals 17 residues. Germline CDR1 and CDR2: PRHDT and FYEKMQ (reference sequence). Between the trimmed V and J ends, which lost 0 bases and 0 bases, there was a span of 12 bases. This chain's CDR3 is CASSLGLGAYSGNTIYF. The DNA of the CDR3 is TGTGCCAGCAGCTTAGGCCTGGGAGCTTACTCTGGAAACACCATATATTTT.

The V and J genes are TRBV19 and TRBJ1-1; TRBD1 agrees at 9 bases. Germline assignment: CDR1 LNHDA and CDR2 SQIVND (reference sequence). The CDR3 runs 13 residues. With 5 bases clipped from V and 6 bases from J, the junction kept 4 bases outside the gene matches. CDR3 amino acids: CASSVGQGAEAFF. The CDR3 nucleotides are TGTGCCAGTAGTGTGGGACAGGGTGCTGAAGCTTTCTTT.

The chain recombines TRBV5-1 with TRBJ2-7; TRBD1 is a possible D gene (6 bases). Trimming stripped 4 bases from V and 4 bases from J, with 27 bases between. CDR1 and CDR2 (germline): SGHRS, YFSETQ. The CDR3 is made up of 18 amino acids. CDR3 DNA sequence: TGCGCCAGCAGCGAAAGATTCCGGACAGTTCTCCGACCATACGAGCAGTACTTC. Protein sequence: CASSERFRTVLRPYEQYF.

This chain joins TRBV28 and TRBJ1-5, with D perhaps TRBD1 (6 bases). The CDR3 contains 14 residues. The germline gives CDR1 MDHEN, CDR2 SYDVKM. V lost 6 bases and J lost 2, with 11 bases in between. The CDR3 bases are TGTGCCAGCAGCACCTCAGGGGGCAATCAGCCCCAGCATTTT. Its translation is CASSTSGGNQPQHF.

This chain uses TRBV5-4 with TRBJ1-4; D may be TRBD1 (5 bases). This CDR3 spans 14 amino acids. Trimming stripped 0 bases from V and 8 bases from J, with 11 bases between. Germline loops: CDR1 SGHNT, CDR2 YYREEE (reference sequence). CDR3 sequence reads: CASSLAGGLEKLFF. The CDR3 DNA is TGTGCCAGCAGCTTGGCCGGGGGTTTAGAAAAACTGTTTTTT.

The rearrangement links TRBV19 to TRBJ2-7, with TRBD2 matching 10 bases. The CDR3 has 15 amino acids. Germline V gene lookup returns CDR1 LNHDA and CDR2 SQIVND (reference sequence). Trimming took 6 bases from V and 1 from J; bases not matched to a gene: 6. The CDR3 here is CASRGEREGSYEQYF. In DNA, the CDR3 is TGTGCCAGTAGGGGCGAGCGGGAGGGTTCCTACGAGCAGTACTTC.

The CDR3 DNA reads as TGTGCCAGCAGCGGAAGAGGGTCCGCAGGGGGAGATTTCGAGCAGTTCTTC. It encodes CASSGRGSAGGDFEQFF. The chain links TRBV21-1 to TRBJ2-1; the table names TRBD1, a call not compared with the DNA. TRBV21-1 is tagged as a pseudogene. The CDR3 consists of 17 residues.

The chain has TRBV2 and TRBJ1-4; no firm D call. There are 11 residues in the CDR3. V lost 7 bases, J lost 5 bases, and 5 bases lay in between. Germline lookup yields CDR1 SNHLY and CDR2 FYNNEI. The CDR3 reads CASTGNEKLFF. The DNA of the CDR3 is TGTGCCAGCACGGGGAATGAAAAACTGTTTTTT. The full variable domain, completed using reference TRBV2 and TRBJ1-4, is EPEVTQTPSHQVTQMGQEVILRCVPISNHLYFYWYRQILGQKVEFLVSFYNNEISEKSEIFDDQFSVERPDGSNFTLKIRSTKLEDSAMYFCASTGNEKLFFGSGTQLSVL.

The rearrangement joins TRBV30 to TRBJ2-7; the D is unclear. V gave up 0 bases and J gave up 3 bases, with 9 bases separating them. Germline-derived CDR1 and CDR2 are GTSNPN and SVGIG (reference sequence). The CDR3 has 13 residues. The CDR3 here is CAWSVQVRYEQYF. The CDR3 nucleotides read TGTGCCTGGAGTGTACAAGTCCGCTACGAGCAGTACTTC. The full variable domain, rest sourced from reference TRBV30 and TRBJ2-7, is SQTIHQWPATLVQPVGSPLSLECTVEGTSNPNLYWYRQAAGRGLQLLFYSVGIGQISSEVPQNLSASRPQDRQFILSSKKLLLSDSGFYLCAWSVQVRYEQYFGPGTRLTVT.

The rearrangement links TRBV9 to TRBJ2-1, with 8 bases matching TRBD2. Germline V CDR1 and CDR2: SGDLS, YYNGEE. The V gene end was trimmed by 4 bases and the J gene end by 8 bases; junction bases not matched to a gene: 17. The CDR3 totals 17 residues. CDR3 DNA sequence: TGTGCCAGCAGCACCCCCCGTGAGAGACTAGCGACCCATGAGCAGTTCTTC. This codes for CASSTPRERLATHEQFF.

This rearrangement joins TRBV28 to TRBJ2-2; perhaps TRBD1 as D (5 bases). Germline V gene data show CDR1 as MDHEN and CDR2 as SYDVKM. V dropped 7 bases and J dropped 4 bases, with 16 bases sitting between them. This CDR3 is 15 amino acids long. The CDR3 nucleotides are TGTGCCAGCAAGGGGTTTACAGGCTCCACCGGGGAGCTGTTTTTT. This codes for CASKGFTGSTGELFF. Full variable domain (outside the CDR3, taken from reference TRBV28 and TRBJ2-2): DVKVTQSSRYLVKRTGEKVFLECVQDMDHENMFWYRQDPGLGLRLIYFSYDVKMKEKGDIPEGYSVSREKKERFSLILESASTNQTSMYLCASKGFTGSTGELFFGEGSRLTVL.

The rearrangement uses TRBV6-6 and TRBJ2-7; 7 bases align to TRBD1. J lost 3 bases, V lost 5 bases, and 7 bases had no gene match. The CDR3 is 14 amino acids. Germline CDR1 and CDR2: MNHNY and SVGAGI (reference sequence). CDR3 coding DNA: TGTGCCAGCAGTCTGACAGGGACCCTCTACGAGCAGTACTTC. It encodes CASSLTGTLYEQYF.

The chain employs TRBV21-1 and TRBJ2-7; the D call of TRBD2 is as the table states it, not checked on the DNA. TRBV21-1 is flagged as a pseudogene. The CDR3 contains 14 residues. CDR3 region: CATAGAGVRYEQYF. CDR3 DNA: TGTGCCACCGCGGGGGCGGGAGTTCGCTACGAGCAGTACTTC.

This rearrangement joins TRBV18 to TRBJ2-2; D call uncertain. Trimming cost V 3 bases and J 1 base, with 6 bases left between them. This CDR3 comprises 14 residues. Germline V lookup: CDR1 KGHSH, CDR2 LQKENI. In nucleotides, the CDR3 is TGTGCCAGCTCACCTCCAGGGAACACCGGGGAGCTGTTTTTT. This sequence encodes CASSPPGNTGELFF.

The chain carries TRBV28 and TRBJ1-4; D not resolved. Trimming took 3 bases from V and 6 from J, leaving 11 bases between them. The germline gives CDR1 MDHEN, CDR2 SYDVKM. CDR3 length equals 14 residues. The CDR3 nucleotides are TGTGCCAGCAGTTTCATCCGGGGTGATGAAAAACTGTTTTTT. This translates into CASSFIRGDEKLFF. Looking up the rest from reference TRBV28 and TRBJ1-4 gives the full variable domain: DVKVTQSSRYLVKRTGEKVFLECVQDMDHENMFWYRQDPGLGLRLIYFSYDVKMKEKGDIPEGYSVSREKKERFSLILESASTNQTSMYLCASSFIRGDEKLFFGSGTQLSVL.

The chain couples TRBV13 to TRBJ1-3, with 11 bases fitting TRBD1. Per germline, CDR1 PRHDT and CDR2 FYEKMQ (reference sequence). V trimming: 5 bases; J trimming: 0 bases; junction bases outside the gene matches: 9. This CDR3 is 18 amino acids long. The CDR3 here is CASSTTDRGLGSGNTIYF. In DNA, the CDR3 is TGTGCCAGCAGCACAACGGACAGGGGGCTCGGCTCTGGAAACACCATATATTTT.

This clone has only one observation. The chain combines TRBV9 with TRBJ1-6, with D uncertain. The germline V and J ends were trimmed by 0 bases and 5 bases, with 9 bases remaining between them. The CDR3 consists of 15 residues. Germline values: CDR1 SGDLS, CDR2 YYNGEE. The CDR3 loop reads CASSVAMLDNSPLHF. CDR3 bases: TGTGCCAGCAGCGTAGCTATGCTCGATAATTCACCCCTCCACTTT.

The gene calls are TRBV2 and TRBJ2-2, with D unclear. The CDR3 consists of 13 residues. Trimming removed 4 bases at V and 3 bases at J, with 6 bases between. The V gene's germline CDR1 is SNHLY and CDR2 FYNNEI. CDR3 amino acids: CASSGADTGELFF. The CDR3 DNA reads TGTGCCAGCAGTGGCGCCGACACCGGGGAGCTGTTTTTT. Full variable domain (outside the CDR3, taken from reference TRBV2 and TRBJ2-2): EPEVTQTPSHQVTQMGQEVILRCVPISNHLYFYWYRQILGQKVEFLVSFYNNEISEKSEIFDDQFSVERPDGSNFTLKIRSTKLEDSAMYFCASSGADTGELFFGEGSRLTVL.

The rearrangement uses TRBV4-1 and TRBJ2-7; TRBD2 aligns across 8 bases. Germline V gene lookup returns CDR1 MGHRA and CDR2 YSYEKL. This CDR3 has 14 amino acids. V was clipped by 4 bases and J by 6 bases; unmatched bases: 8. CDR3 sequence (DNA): TGCGCCAGCAGCCCGACTAGCGCTCTCTCCGAGCAGTACTTC. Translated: CASSPTSALSEQYF.

CDR3 nucleotides: TGTGCCAGCAGCTTAGGAGGTGGACTAGCGCGTGAGACCCAGTACTTC. This encodes CASSLGGGLARETQYF. V usage is TRBV7-6 and J usage is TRBJ2-5; TRBD2 aligns across 9 bases. The CDR3 contains 16 residues. Germline CDR1 and CDR2: SGHVS and FNYEAQ. Germline trimming cut 1 base from V and 5 bases from J; bases unmatched to any gene: 8.

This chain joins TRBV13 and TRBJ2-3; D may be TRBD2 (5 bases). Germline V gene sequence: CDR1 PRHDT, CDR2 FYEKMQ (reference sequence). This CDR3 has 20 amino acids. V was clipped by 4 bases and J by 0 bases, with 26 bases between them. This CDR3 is CASSSLRGFGGTTSTDTQYF. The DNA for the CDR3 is TGTGCCAGCAGCTCGCTACGTGGTTTTGGAGGTACCACTAGCACAGATACGCAGTATTTT.

The DNA for the CDR3 is TGCGCCAGCAGCCGAGGCGACAGGGGTAGTGGCGAGCAGTACTTC. Translated: CASSRGDRGSGEQYF. The chain carries TRBV5-1 and TRBJ2-7, with 8 positions matching TRBD1. This CDR3 is 15 amino acids long. V lost 4 bases, J lost 6 bases, and 12 bases stayed unmatched. The germline gives CDR1 SGHRS, CDR2 YFSETQ.

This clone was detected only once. The CDR3 region is CASSSRGLPYEQYF. Written as DNA, the CDR3 is TGCGCCAGCAGCAGCAGGGGGCTCCCCTACGAGCAGTACTTC. The chain employs TRBV5-1 and TRBJ2-7; TRBD1 agrees at 8 bases. The CDR3 loop spans 14 amino acids. The germline V gene has CDR1 SGHRS and CDR2 YFSETQ. The V segment lost 4 bases and the J segment 2 bases; nucleotides outside the gene matches: 5.